Below, 25 T cell receptor beta chains from the same sample are listed, as sequenced in a study of Ad26.COV2.S vaccination and SARS-CoV-2 variants. Noted treatment: 15 to 20 received Ad26.COV2.S at low or high dose, single or two shots; about 5 received placebo; per-sample allocation not given. At day 63 after the first vaccine or placebo injection, samples were drawn. Libraries were prepared by immunoSEQ multiplex PCR; TCRdb keeps only in-frame clonotypes and omits some of them. The top ten clones hold 5.5% of a sample with 320,000 or so clones, 85% to 90% of them seen once. Source: peripheral blood, taken in a trial of Ad26.COV2.S vaccine versus placebo. These receptors were obtained from a person aged 18 to 65 who received the Ad26.COV2.S COVID-19 vaccine or a placebo.

The chain couples TRBV4-3 to TRBJ2-3; D possibly corresponds to TRBD2 (5 bases). CDR3 length: 14 residues. The germline V gene has CDR1 LGHNA and CDR2 YSLEER. The V end was cut by 6 bases, the J end by 6 bases, with 16 bases between. The CDR3 DNA reads as TGCGCCAGCAGTACTAGAGAGGCAAGGGATACGCAGTATTTT. This encodes CASSTREARDTQYF.

The J gene is TRBJ1-6, the V gene TRBV9; weak D call: TRBD1 (6 bases). V was cut by 4 bases and J by 10 bases, with 18 bases left in between. CDR1 SGDLS and CDR2 YYNGEE come from the germline V gene. CDR3 length: 15 amino acids. CDR3 in amino acids: CASSLEGETGSPLHF. The DNA of the CDR3 is TGTGCCAGCAGCTTAGAGGGGGAGACGGGCTCACCCCTCCACTTT.

The chain recombines TRBV28 with TRBJ1-5, with 7 positions matching TRBD1. V shed 6 bases, J shed 4 bases, and the junction held 6 bases outside the gene matches. The CDR3 runs to 14 residues. Germline values: CDR1 MDHEN, CDR2 SYDVKM. The CDR3 region has the DNA TGTGCCAGCAGACCACAGGGGTGGAATCAGCCCCAGCATTTT. Translated: CASRPQGWNQPQHF.

This sequence joins TRBV28 and TRBJ1-2; 7 nucleotides align to TRBD1. CDR3 length equals 12 residues. V shed 6 bases and J 12 bases; nucleotides not matched to a gene: 10. Germline CDR1 MDHEN, CDR2 SYDVKM. CDR3 in DNA: TGTGCCAGCAGCTCCCAAAGGGGGCTCGACACCTTC. Residues: CASSSQRGLDTF.

This clone was found a few times. J is TRBJ2-2 and V is TRBV19; 7 positions match TRBD2. This CDR3 has 16 residues. The germline V gene encodes CDR1 LNHDA and CDR2 SQIVND (reference sequence). V lost 2 bases to trimming and J lost 4 bases; unmatched junction nucleotides: 7. CDR3 in DNA: TGTGCCAGTAGTATAACGGCTAGCGGAAGCACCGGGGAGCTGTTTTTT. Protein: CASSITASGSTGELFF.

This chain links TRBV10-3 with TRBJ1-1; D is undetermined. The CDR3 contains 13 residues. Germline CDR1 is ENHRY and CDR2 is SYGVKD. Trimming took off 7 bases at V and 3 bases at J, with 12 bases between the two ends. The CDR3 spells CAITSSLDTEAFF. The CDR3 region has the DNA TGTGCCATCACCAGCAGCTTGGACACTGAAGCTTTCTTT.

The chain combines TRBV5-1 with TRBJ2-7, with TRBD2 matching 7 bases. The CDR3 extends over 14 amino acids. The V segment lost 4 bases and the J segment 2 bases; nucleotides outside the gene matches: 6. Per the germline V gene, CDR1 is SGHRS and CDR2 is YFSETQ. CDR3 DNA sequence: TGCGCCAGCAGCCCCGGGACTAATACCTACGAGCAGTACTTC. It encodes CASSPGTNTYEQYF.

The J gene is TRBJ2-1, the V gene TRBV2; TRBD2 aligns across 7 bases. Germline V gene data show CDR1 as SNHLY and CDR2 as FYNNEI. Trimming removed 4 bases from V and 10 bases from J; junction bases left unmatched: 10. The CDR3 sequence is 14 residues long. Here the CDR3 DNA reads TGTGCCAGCAGTGTAACGCAGTCGACTAGCGAGCAGTTCTTC. Amino acids: CASSVTQSTSEQFF.

The V call is TRBV27, the J call TRBJ1-2, with D tentatively TRBD1 (5 bases). The V gene's germline CDR1 is MNHEY and CDR2 SMNVEV (reference sequence). This CDR3 is 13 amino acids long. V gave up 5 bases and J gave up 7 bases, with 14 bases separating them. CDR3 region: CASSLRVDSGYTF. The CDR3 nucleotides read TGTGCCAGCAGTCTCAGGGTGGATTCTGGCTACACCTTC.

The V gene is TRBV12-3 or TRBV12-4, the J gene TRBJ2-1; D is unresolved. The CDR3 is made up of 12 amino acids. V shed 2 bases and J shed 9 bases, with 8 bases lying between them. The CDR3 reads CASSLWEGEQFF. CDR3 coding DNA: TGTGCCAGCAGTTTATGGGAAGGTGAGCAGTTCTTC.

In this sample, this clone turned up once. The chain has TRBV11-2 and TRBJ2-1, with D tentatively TRBD2 (6 bases). The CDR3 has 14 residues. CDR1 and CDR2 from the germline V gene are SGHAT and FQNNGV. V lost 5 bases to trimming and J lost 1 base, with 9 bases between them. CDR3 nucleotides: TGTGCCAGCAGCGGCGGGGTTTCCTACAATGAGCAGTTCTTC. Translation gives CASSGGVSYNEQFF. The full variable domain, completed using reference TRBV11-2 and TRBJ2-1, is EAGVAQSPRYKIIEKRQSVAFWCNPISGHATLYWYQQILGQGPKLLIQFQNNGVVDDSQLPKDRFSAERLKGVDSTLKIQPAKLEDSAVYLCASSGGVSYNEQFFGPGTRLTVL.

CDR3 region: CASSSDGRDEKLFF. CDR3 nucleotides: TGCGCCAGCAGCTCGGACGGGCGGGATGAAAAACTGTTTTTT. This sequence joins TRBV4-3 and TRBJ1-4; D not resolved. Germline V gives CDR1 LGHNA, CDR2 YSLEER. The CDR3 runs to 14 residues. V lost 5 bases and J 6 bases, leaving 13 bases between the germline ends.

The J gene is TRBJ1-5, the V gene TRBV19, with D maybe TRBD1 (5 bases). V was clipped by 10 bases and J by 6 bases, with 13 bases between them. The CDR3 has 12 amino acids. The V gene's germline CDR1 is LNHDA and CDR2 SQIVND (reference sequence). For the CDR3, the DNA is TGTGCCACTAATCAGGGAGGTCAGCCCCAGCATTTT. It encodes CATNQGGQPQHF.

The chain joins TRBV5-6 to TRBJ1-2, with a possible D match to TRBD1 (5 bases). CDR1 SGHDT and CDR2 YYEEEE come from the germline V gene. V was trimmed by 4 bases and J by 2 bases, leaving 15 bases between them. This CDR3 has 15 amino acids. CDR3 sequence (DNA): TGTGCCAGCAGCCTCGGGACGGAGTTCAACTATGGCTACACCTTC. This codes for CASSLGTEFNYGYTF.

V gene TRBV20-1 combines with J gene TRBJ2-1; no clear D gene. Trimming shortened V by 4 bases and J by 12 bases, and 10 bases separated the two germline ends. The CDR3 extends over 10 amino acids. From germline, CDR1 is DFQATT and CDR2 SNEGSKA (reference sequence). The CDR3 protein is CSAIKGMQFF. The CDR3 DNA sequence: TGCAGTGCTATCAAAGGGATGCAGTTCTTC.

V is TRBV19 and J is TRBJ2-1, with TRBD2 as a possible D gene (5 bases). CDR1 is LNHDA and CDR2 is SQIVND in the germline V gene (reference sequence). The CDR3 spans 17 residues. V was clipped by 6 bases and J by 2 bases, with 20 bases between them. CDR3 sequence reads: CASSPLLRAQAYNEQFF. DNA for the CDR3: TGTGCCAGTAGCCCCCTTTTGCGGGCACAAGCCTACAATGAGCAGTTCTTC.

This clone showed up just once. CDR3 sequence (DNA): TGTGCCAGCAGTGCAAAAGGACAGTGGAACACTGAAGCTTTCTTT. This codes for CASSAKGQWNTEAFF. V gene TRBV2 combines with J gene TRBJ1-1; D possibly corresponds to TRBD1 (6 bases). V lost 4 bases and J 1 base, leaving 13 bases between the germline ends. This CDR3 has 15 residues. The V gene's germline CDR1 is SNHLY and CDR2 FYNNEI.

In the case of this clone: The same CDR3 can be traced to other DNA sequences in this sample. The V and J genes are TRBV27 and TRBJ1-1; D is ambiguous. This CDR3 comprises 13 residues. CDR1 and CDR2 from the germline V gene are MNHEY and SMNVEV (reference sequence). The V end lost 3 bases, the J end lost 1 base, and 6 bases lay between the germline ends. The DNA for the CDR3 is TGTGCCAGCAGTTTCCGAGAGAACACTGAAGCTTTCTTT. Amino acid sequence: CASSFRENTEAFF.

This clone was detected only once. This sequence joins TRBV4-2 and TRBJ1-6; D is uncertain. The CDR3 runs to 18 residues. Trimming took 0 bases from V and 7 from J, leaving 19 bases between them. The germline V gene has CDR1 LGHNA and CDR2 YNFKEQ. Written as DNA, the CDR3 is TGTGCCAGCAGCCAAGAATCCTATTCAAATCGGGTGAATTCACCCCTCCACTTT. The encoded protein is CASSQESYSNRVNSPLHF.

With regard to this clone: The same CDR3 also results from other DNA sequences found in this sample. The V and J genes are TRBV29-1 and TRBJ1-1, with D maybe TRBD1 (6 bases). This CDR3 has 10 amino acids. The V gene's germline CDR1 is SQVTM and CDR2 ANQGSEA. CDR3 protein: CSGGGTEAFF. CDR3 sequence (DNA): TGCAGTGGAGGGGGCACTGAAGCTTTCTTT.

The V gene is TRBV19, the J gene TRBJ1-1; 7 positions agree with TRBD1. CDR3 length: 14 residues. From germline, CDR1 is LNHDA and CDR2 SQIVND (reference sequence). After removal of 7 bases from V and 4 bases from J, the junction contained 9 bases not matched to a gene. CDR3 nucleotide sequence: TGTGCCAGTATAGCTAGGGGGCTCGGCACTGAAGCTTTCTTT. This sequence encodes CASIARGLGTEAFF.

The rearrangement uses TRBV11-3 and TRBJ2-2; no clear D gene. The CDR3 covers 11 residues. Per germline, CDR1 SGHNT and CDR2 YENEEA. Trimming took off 1 base at V and 6 bases at J, with 0 bases between the two ends. CDR3 region: CASSLAGELFF. The CDR3, as DNA: TGTGCCAGCAGCTTAGCCGGGGAGCTGTTTTTT.

The chain couples TRBV28 to TRBJ2-2, with D perhaps assigned TRBD1 or TRBD2 (5 bases each). The CDR3 runs 12 residues. In germline, CDR1 is MDHEN, CDR2 SYDVKM. The ends were cut back, 5 bases at V and 7 bases at J, with 8 bases in the middle. Here the CDR3 reads CASSRDHGELFF. The CDR3 nucleotides read TGTGCCAGCAGTCGGGACCACGGGGAGCTGTTTTTT.

This rearrangement joins TRBV4-3 to TRBJ1-1; a possible D gene is TRBD1 (5 bases). V lost 0 bases and J 6 bases, leaving 11 bases between the germline ends. Germline V gene lookup returns CDR1 LGHNA and CDR2 YSLEER. CDR3 length: 14 amino acids. CDR3 amino acids: CASSQDRWGPEAFF. The DNA of the CDR3 is TGCGCCAGCAGCCAAGATAGGTGGGGACCTGAAGCTTTCTTT.

The chain carries TRBV19 and TRBJ2-1, with D maybe TRBD1 (5 bases). Looked up from germline, CDR1 is LNHDA and CDR2 is SQIVND (reference sequence). The CDR3 is 14 amino acids. V was pared by 2 bases and J by 4 bases, with 9 bases between. The CDR3 loop reads CASSIQGTYNEQFF. In nucleotides, the CDR3 is TGTGCCAGTAGTATACAGGGAACATACAATGAGCAGTTCTTC.